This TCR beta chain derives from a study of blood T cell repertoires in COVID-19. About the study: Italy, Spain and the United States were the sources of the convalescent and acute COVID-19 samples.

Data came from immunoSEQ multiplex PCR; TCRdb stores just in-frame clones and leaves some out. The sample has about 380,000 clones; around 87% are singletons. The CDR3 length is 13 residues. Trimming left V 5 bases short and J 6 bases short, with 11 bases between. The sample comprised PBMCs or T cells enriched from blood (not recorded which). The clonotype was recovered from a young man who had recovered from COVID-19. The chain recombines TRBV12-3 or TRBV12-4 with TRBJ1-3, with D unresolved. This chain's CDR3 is CASSHTILNTIYF. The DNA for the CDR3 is TGTGCCAGCAGTCATACAATTCTAAACACCATATATTTT.